This entry lists 20 T cell receptor beta chains sequenced from one sample in a study of blood T cell repertoires in COVID-19. Generated by immunoSEQ multiplex PCR, the TCRdb table keeps only in-frame clones and is missing some. The data contain about 350,000 clones, about 87% of them singletons. The sample consisted of peripheral blood. These receptors originate from a man aged 25-40 years with COVID-19, enrolled during active disease.

The chain recombines TRBV4-3 with TRBJ1-4; D gene unclear. This CDR3 comprises 14 residues. Trimming removed 0 bases at V and 5 bases at J, with 7 bases between. Looked up from germline, CDR1 is LGHNA and CDR2 is YSLEER. The CDR3 sequence is CASSQDRVNEKLFF. CDR3 DNA: TGCGCCAGCAGCCAAGATCGCGTGAATGAAAAACTGTTTTTT.

The chain couples TRBV7-9 to TRBJ2-7; 10 bases line up with TRBD1. Germline V gene data show CDR1 as SEHNR and CDR2 as FQNEAQ (reference sequence). Losses at the gene ends were 4 bases for V and 1 base for J; bases not matched to a gene: 10. The CDR3 totals 17 residues. In nucleotides, the CDR3 is TGTGCCAGCAGCTCGAGGGCGACAGGGGGCTCTTCCTACGAGCAGTACTTC. As protein: CASSSRATGGSSYEQYF.

The CDR3 region is CASAGTSGSLEQYF. Written as DNA, the CDR3 is TGTGCCAGCGCCGGGACTAGCGGGAGTTTGGAGCAGTACTTC. The rearrangement links TRBV6-5 to TRBJ2-7; 14 bases line up with TRBD2. With 8 bases clipped from V and 7 bases from J, the junction kept 7 bases outside the gene matches. Germline V gene lookup returns CDR1 MNHEY and CDR2 SVGAGI. The CDR3 is 14 residues long.

This clone has only a few counts. V usage is TRBV2 and J usage is TRBJ1-5; TRBD1 is a possible D gene (6 bases). V dropped 6 bases and J dropped 0 bases, with 15 bases sitting between them. CDR3 size: 16 residues. Germline V gives CDR1 SNHLY, CDR2 FYNNEI. CDR3: CASRDSGSYSNQPQHF. CDR3 nucleotide sequence: TGTGCCAGCAGGGACAGTGGATCCTATAGCAATCAGCCCCAGCATTTT.

This rearrangement joins TRBV5-6 to TRBJ1-1; a possible D gene is TRBD1 (5 bases). V gave up 2 bases and J gave up 4 bases, with 15 bases separating them. Germline assignment: CDR1 SGHDT and CDR2 YYEEEE. This CDR3 is 15 amino acids long. In DNA, the CDR3 is TGTGCCAGCAGCTTTCCCCGGGCAGGGCCCACTGAAGCTTTCTTT. Its protein is CASSFPRAGPTEAFF. The complete variable domain, with remaining parts taken from reference TRBV5-6 and TRBJ1-1, reads DAGVTQSPTHLIKTRGQQVTLRCSPKSGHDTVSWYQQALGQGPQFIFQYYEEEERQRGNFPDRFSGHQFPNYSSELNVNALLLGDSALYLCASSFPRAGPTEAFFGQGTRLTVV.

This chain connects TRBV5-1 to TRBJ2-1; 12 bases fit TRBD2. The CDR3 has 23 amino acids. Germline loops: CDR1 SGHRS, CDR2 YFSETQ. J gave up 0 bases and V 3 bases, and 22 bases lay outside the gene matches. This CDR3 is CASSSLRKTSGGRNPFSYNEQFF. CDR3 sequence (DNA): TGCGCCAGCAGCTCCCTGAGGAAGACTAGCGGGGGCCGAAATCCTTTCTCCTACAATGAGCAGTTCTTC.

The chain carries TRBV11-3 and TRBJ1-1; a possible D gene is TRBD1 (6 bases). This CDR3 is 13 amino acids long. V was pared by 5 bases and J by 1 base, with 8 bases between. Germline-derived CDR1 and CDR2 are SGHNT and YENEEA. CDR3 region: CASSPQGNTEAFF. The CDR3 region has the DNA TGTGCCAGCAGCCCACAGGGGAACACTGAAGCTTTCTTT.

This rearrangement joins TRBV7-2 to TRBJ2-7; TRBD2 aligns across 7 bases. J lost 2 bases, V lost 3 bases, and 7 bases had no gene match. The CDR3 extends over 15 amino acids. CDR1 and CDR2 (germline): SGHTA, FQGNSA. DNA for the CDR3: TGTGCCAGCAGCTTCCTAGCGGACATTACCTACGAGCAGTACTTC. Its translation is CASSFLADITYEQYF.

The chain employs TRBV18 and TRBJ2-7; 8 bases line up with TRBD1. The germline gives CDR1 KGHSH, CDR2 LQKENI. This CDR3 comprises 15 residues. J gave up 3 bases and V 0 bases, and 4 bases lay outside the gene matches. CDR3 nucleotides: TGTGCCAGCTCACCACCCGGGACAGGAAACTACGAGCAGTACTTC. Amino acids: CASSPPGTGNYEQYF.

The chain has TRBV10-1 and TRBJ1-2; TRBD1 aligns across 8 bases. The length of the CDR3 is 17 residues. In germline, CDR1 is WNHNN, CDR2 SYGVQD (reference sequence). Trimming at V came to 0 bases and at J to 3 bases, leaving 9 bases not matched to a gene. The CDR3 loop is CASSESPDRDIHYGYTF. The CDR3 DNA reads TGCGCCAGCAGTGAGTCTCCGGACAGGGATATCCACTATGGCTACACCTTC.

The gene calls are TRBV28 and TRBJ2-3; 10 bases are shared with TRBD2. Trimming cost V 0 bases and J 4 bases; bases outside gene matches: 25. Germline lookup yields CDR1 MDHEN and CDR2 SYDVKM. CDR3 length: 23 residues. Here the CDR3 reads CASSLWDLGRPGAASGSADTQYF. CDR3 sequence (DNA): TGTGCCAGCAGTTTATGGGACTTGGGCAGGCCGGGGGCGGCTAGCGGGAGCGCAGATACGCAGTATTTT.

The chain combines TRBV28 with TRBJ1-4; D remains ambiguous. The CDR3 contains 15 residues. Germline-derived CDR1 and CDR2 are MDHEN and SYDVKM. The ends were cut back, 2 bases at V and 7 bases at J, with 14 bases in the middle. CDR3 nucleotides: TGTGCCAGCAGTTTACTGGGGAGTGCTGGTGAAAAACTGTTTTTT. Translated: CASSLLGSAGEKLFF.

The gene calls are TRBV4-2 and TRBJ1-2; 10 bases map to TRBD1. Germline V gives CDR1 LGHNA, CDR2 YNFKEQ. This CDR3 is built from 16 residues. Unmatched junction bases numbered 12, after V lost 7 bases and J lost 4 bases. The CDR3 sequence is CASTRLGTGALYGYTF. The CDR3 nucleotides are TGTGCCAGCACCCGTCTGGGGACAGGGGCCCTCTATGGCTACACCTTC.

This chain joins TRBV7-6 and TRBJ2-2, with D possibly being TRBD2 (5 bases). The V end was cut by 5 bases, the J end by 7 bases, with 26 bases between. The germline CDR1 and CDR2 sequences are SGHVS and FNYEAQ. The CDR3 spans 18 residues. DNA for the CDR3: TGTGCCAGCAGCGCGGAGGCGTTCGCAGTATCATTGGGCGGGGAGCTGTTTTTT. Residues: CASSAEAFAVSLGGELFF.

The chain has TRBV7-2 and TRBJ1-2; 7 bases align to TRBD1. Looked up from germline, CDR1 is SGHTA and CDR2 is FQGNSA. V dropped 5 bases and J dropped 0; count of bases not matched to a gene: 9. The CDR3 sequence is 16 residues long. In DNA, the CDR3 is TGTGCCAGCAGCCCCAGACAGGGCCGAACTAACTATGGCTACACCTTC. Translating gives CASSPRQGRTNYGYTF.

The chain employs TRBV19 and TRBJ2-7; D may be TRBD1 (6 bases). The V and J ends lost 4 bases and 0 bases respectively, with 7 bases between them. Germline V lookup: CDR1 LNHDA, CDR2 SQIVND (reference sequence). The CDR3 extends over 13 amino acids. The chain's CDR3 is CASSKQGSYEQYF. CDR3 DNA sequence: TGTGCCAGTAGTAAACAGGGCTCCTACGAGCAGTACTTC. The whole variable domain, remainder taken from reference TRBV19 and TRBJ2-7, is DGGITQSPKYLFRKEGQNVTLSCEQNLNHDAMYWYRQDPGQGLRLIYYSQIVNDFQKGDIAEGYSVSREKKESFPLTVTSAQKNPTAFYLCASSKQGSYEQYFGPGTRLTVT.

In nucleotides, the CDR3 is TGTGCCAGCAGCTCGACAGGGGGCTCGGGTAATTCACCCCTCCACTTT. Protein: CASSSTGGSGNSPLHF. The J gene is TRBJ1-6, the V gene TRBV7-3, with TRBD1 matching 10 bases. CDR3 length: 16 residues. Per the germline V gene, CDR1 is SGHTA and CDR2 is FQGTGA. V shed 4 bases and J 6 bases; nucleotides not matched to a gene: 6.

The genes are TRBV7-8 and TRBJ2-7; TRBD1 aligns across 10 bases. Germline-derived CDR1 and CDR2 are SGHVS and FQNEAQ. Germline trimming cut 4 bases from V and 1 base from J; bases unmatched to any gene: 4. The CDR3 loop spans 15 amino acids. CDR3 in DNA: TGTGCCAGCAGCTCTCCGGGACAGGGGTCCTACGAGCAGTACTTC. It encodes CASSSPGQGSYEQYF.

This chain uses TRBV7-8 with TRBJ2-1, with 9 bases aligning to TRBD2. The CDR3 spans 15 residues. Trimming removed 3 bases from V and 1 base from J; junction bases left unmatched: 1. Germline V gene data show CDR1 as SGHVS and CDR2 as FQNEAQ. The CDR3 region is CASSFTSGSYNEQFF. The CDR3 nucleotides read TGTGCCAGCAGCTTCACTAGCGGGTCCTACAATGAGCAGTTCTTC.

The chain is built from TRBV6-1 and TRBJ1-2; a weak D match, TRBD1 (6 bases). CDR3 length: 13 residues. Trimming removed 3 bases from V and 7 bases from J, with 12 bases in between. CDR1 is MNHNS and CDR2 is SASEGT in the germline V gene. The CDR3 DNA is TGTGCCAGCAGTGAGCAGGGGACGGGTGGCTACACCTTC. This sequence encodes CASSEQGTGGYTF.